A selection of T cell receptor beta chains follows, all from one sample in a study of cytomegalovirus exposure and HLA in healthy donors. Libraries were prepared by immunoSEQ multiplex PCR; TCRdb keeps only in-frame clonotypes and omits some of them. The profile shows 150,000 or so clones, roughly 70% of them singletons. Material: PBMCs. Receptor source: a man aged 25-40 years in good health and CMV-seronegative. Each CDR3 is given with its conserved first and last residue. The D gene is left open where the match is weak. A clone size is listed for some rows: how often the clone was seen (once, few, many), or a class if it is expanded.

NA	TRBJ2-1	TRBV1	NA	CTSSGGIYNEQFF	TGCACCAGCAGCGGGGGGATCTACAATGAGCAGTTCTTC
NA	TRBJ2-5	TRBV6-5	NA	CASRRSGGTQYF	TGTGCCAGCCGGAGGAGTGGTGGGACCCAGTACTTC
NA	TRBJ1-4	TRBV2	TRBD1	CASSGLGQGAATNEKLFF	TGTGCCAGCAGTGGGTTGGGACAGGGGGCGGCAACTAATGAAAAACTGTTTTTT
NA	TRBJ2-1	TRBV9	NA	CASSFDWSFNEQFF	TGTGCCAGCAGCTTCGATTGGAGTTTCAATGAGCAGTTCTTC
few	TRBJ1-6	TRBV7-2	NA	CASSLASGRESSPLNF	TGTGCCAGCAGCTTAGCTTCGGGCAGGGAATCCTCACCCCTCAACTTT
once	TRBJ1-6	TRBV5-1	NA	CASSLVGVDSPLNF	TGCGCCAGCAGCTTGGTAGGGGTAGATTCACCCCTCAACTTT
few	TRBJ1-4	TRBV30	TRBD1	CAWSMWGQGNEKLFF	TGTGCCTGGAGTATGTGGGGACAGGGCAATGAAAAACTGTTTTTT
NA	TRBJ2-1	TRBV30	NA	CAWAGFDEQFF	TGTGCCTGGGCGGGCTTCGATGAGCAGTTCTTC
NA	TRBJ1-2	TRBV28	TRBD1	CASSSRQGALGYTF	TGTGCCAGCAGTTCGAGACAGGGGGCGCTTGGCTACACCTTC
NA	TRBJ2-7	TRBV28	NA	CASSGRTDYEQYF	TGTGCCAGCAGTGGCAGGACAGACTACGAGCAGTACTTC
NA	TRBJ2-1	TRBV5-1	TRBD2	CASSLFETSAGEQFF	TGCGCCAGCAGCTTGTTTGAGACTAGCGCTGGTGAGCAGTTCTTC
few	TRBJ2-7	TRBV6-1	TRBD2	CASSASGGNSYEQYF	TGTGCCAGCAGTGCTAGCGGGGGGAACTCCTACGAGCAGTACTTC
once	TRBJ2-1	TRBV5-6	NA	CASSLPGGILYNEQFF	TGTGCCAGCAGCCTCCCCGGGGGAATCCTCTACAATGAGCAGTTCTTC
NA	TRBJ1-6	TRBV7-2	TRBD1	CASSTTGQGVNSPLHF	TGTGCCAGCAGCACCACGGGACAGGGGGTCAATTCACCCCTCCACTTT
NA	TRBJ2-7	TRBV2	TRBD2	CASIGTSGSYEQYF	TGTGCCAGCATTGGGACTAGCGGATCCTACGAGCAGTACTTC
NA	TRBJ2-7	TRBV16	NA	CASSQGYTGLEQYF	TGTGCCAGCAGCCAAGGGTATACGGGACTCGAGCAGTACTTC
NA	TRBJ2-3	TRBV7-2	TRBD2	CASSLVRGVPDTQYF	TGTGCCAGCAGCTTAGTGCGGGGGGTCCCAGATACGCAGTATTTT
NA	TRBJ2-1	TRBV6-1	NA	CASSDGGGNYNEQFF	TGTGCCAGCAGTGATGGTGGGGGCAACTACAATGAGCAGTTCTTC
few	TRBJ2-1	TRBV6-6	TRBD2	CASSTSSGGTNEQFF	TGTGCCAGCAGTACGTCTAGCGGGGGGACCAATGAGCAGTTCTTC
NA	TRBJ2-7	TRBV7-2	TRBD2	CASGRGAGTYEQYF	TGTGCCAGCGGGAGGGGTGCAGGGACCTACGAGCAGTACTTC
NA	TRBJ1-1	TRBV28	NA	CASSFGHNTEAFF	TGTGCCAGCAGTTTCGGTCATAACACTGAAGCTTTCTTT
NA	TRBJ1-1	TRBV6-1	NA	CASSEVFFVTGNTEAFF	TGTGCCAGCAGTGAAGTTTTTTTCGTGACAGGGAACACTGAAGCTTTCTTT
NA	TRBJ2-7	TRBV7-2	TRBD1	CASSPFSGQGAEQYF	TGTGCCAGCAGCCCATTCAGTGGACAGGGGGCCGAGCAGTACTTC
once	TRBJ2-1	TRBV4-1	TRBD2	CASSHKLAGGLGEQFF	TGCGCCAGCAGCCATAAACTAGCGGGGGGGCTCGGTGAGCAGTTCTTC
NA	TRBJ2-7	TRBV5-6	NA	CASSLRGGHVGNEQYF	TGTGCCAGCAGCTTACGCGGGGGACATGTTGGCAACGAGCAGTACTTC
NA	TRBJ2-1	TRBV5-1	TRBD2	CASLAGGRPGSYNEQFF	TGCGCCAGCCTAGCGGGGGGGCGGCCGGGCTCCTACAATGAGCAGTTCTTC
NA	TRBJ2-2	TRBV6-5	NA	CASTWGRAAGELFF	TGTGCCAGCACCTGGGGCAGGGCCGCCGGGGAGCTGTTTTTT
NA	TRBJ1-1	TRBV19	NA	CASGEGAGTEAFF	TGTGCCAGTGGTGAAGGTGCAGGGACTGAAGCTTTCTTT
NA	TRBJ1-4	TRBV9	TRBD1	CASSVGQGTNEKLFF	TGTGCCAGCAGCGTAGGACAGGGGACTAATGAAAAACTGTTTTTT
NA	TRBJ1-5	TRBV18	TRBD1	CASSSDRSQPQHF	TGTGCCAGCTCATCGGACAGGTCGCAGCCCCAGCATTTT
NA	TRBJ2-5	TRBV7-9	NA	CASSFKETQYF	TGTGCCAGCAGCTTCAAAGAGACCCAGTACTTC
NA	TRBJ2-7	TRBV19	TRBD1	CASSPADRGYEQYF	TGTGCCAGTAGTCCCGCGGACAGGGGGTACGAGCAGTACTTC
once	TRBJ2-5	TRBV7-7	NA	CASSSSTGPETQYF	TGTGCCAGCAGTTCCTCGACAGGACCCGAGACCCAGTACTTC
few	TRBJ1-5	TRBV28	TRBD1	CASSLRTGTYQPQHF	TGTGCCAGCAGTCTCCGGACAGGTACTTATCAGCCCCAGCATTTT
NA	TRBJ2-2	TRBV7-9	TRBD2	CASSSSTLTSGGAGELFF	TGTGCCAGCAGCTCGTCCACACTCACTAGCGGGGGGGCCGGGGAGCTGTTTTTT
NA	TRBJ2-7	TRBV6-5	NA	CASSYSGDSSYEQYF	TGTGCCAGCAGTTACTCCGGGGATAGCTCCTACGAGCAGTACTTC
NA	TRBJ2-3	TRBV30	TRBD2	CAWSVGGASTDTQYF	TGTGCCTGGAGTGTCGGGGGGGCAAGCACAGATACGCAGTATTTT
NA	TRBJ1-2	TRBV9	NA	CASRGGQSYGYTF	TGTGCCAGCAGAGGGGGTCAAAGCTATGGCTACACCTTC
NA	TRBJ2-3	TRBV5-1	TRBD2	CASTGRGGRTDTQYF	TGCGCCAGCACGGGACGCGGGGGACGCACAGATACGCAGTATTTT
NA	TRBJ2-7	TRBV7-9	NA	CASSLAGAMEEQYF	TGTGCCAGCAGCCTGGCTGGGGCAATGGAGGAGCAGTACTTC
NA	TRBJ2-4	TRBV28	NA	CASSSPGDKNIQYF	TGTGCCAGCAGTTCCCCAGGGGACAAAAACATTCAGTACTTC
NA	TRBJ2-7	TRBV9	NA	CASSVASTGDSYEQYF	TGTGCCAGCAGCGTAGCTTCGACAGGAGACTCCTACGAGCAGTACTTC
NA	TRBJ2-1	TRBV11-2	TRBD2	CASSLDPGGDYNEQFF	TGTGCCAGCAGCTTAGATCCCGGGGGGGACTACAATGAGCAGTTCTTC
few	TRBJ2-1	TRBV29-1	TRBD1	CSAGQELYNEQFF	TGCAGCGCAGGACAGGAGCTCTACAATGAGCAGTTCTTC
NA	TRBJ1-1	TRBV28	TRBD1	CASSPGGFTEAFF	TGTGCCAGCAGCCCAGGGGGCTTCACTGAAGCTTTCTTT
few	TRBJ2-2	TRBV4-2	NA	CASSPRGGDSGTGELFF	TGTGCCAGCAGCCCTCGAGGGGGAGACAGCGGCACCGGGGAGCTGTTTTTT
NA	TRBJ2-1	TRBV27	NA	CASSLVLGGDEQFF	TGTGCCAGCAGTTTGGTATTGGGGGGTGATGAGCAGTTCTTC
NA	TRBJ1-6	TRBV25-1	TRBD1	CASSPGTVGSPLHF	TGTGCCAGCAGCCCCGGGACAGTGGGTTCACCCCTCCACTTT
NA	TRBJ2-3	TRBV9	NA	CASSVVSSTDTQYF	TGTGCCAGCAGCGTAGTATCTAGCACAGATACGCAGTATTTT
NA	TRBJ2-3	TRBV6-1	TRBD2	CASSEKSGGTDTQYF	TGTGCCAGCAGTGAAAAGAGCGGGGGCACAGATACGCAGTATTTT
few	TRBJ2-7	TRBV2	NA	CASSTTGQYEQYF	TGTGCCAGCAGTACGACAGGTCAATACGAGCAGTACTTC
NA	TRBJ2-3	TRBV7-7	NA	CASSLDLTVANTQYF	TGTGCTAGCAGCTTAGATCTAACAGTTGCTAATACGCAGTATTTT